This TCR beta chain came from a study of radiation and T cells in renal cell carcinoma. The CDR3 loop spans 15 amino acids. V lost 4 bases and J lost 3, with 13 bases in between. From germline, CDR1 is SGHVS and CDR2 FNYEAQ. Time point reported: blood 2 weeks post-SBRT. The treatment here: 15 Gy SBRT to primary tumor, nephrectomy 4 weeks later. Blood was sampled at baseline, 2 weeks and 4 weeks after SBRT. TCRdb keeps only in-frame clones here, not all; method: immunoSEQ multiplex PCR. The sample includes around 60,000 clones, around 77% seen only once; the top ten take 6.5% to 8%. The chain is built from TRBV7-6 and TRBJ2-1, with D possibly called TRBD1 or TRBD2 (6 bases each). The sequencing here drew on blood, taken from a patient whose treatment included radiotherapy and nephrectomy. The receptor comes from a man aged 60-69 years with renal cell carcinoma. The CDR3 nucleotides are TGTGCCAGCAGCTCGCTCGGGGGCAGCTACAATGAGCAGTTCTTC. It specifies CASSSLGGSYNEQFF.